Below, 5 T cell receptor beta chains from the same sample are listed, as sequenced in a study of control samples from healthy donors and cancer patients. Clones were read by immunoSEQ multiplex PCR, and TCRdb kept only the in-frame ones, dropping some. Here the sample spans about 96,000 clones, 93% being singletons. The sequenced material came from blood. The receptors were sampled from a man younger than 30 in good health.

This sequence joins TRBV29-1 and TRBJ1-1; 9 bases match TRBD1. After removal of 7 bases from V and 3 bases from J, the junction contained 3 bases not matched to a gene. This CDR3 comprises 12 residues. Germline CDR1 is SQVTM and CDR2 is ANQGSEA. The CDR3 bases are TGCAGCGCCCGACAGGGGGACACTGAAGCTTTCTTT. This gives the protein CSARQGDTEAFF.

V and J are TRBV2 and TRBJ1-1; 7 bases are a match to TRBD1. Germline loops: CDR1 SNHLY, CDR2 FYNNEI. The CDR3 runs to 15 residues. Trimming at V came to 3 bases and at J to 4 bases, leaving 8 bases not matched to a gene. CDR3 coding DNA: TGTGCCAGCAGTGACCCGGACAGGCGCGGCACTGAAGCTTTCTTT. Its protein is CASSDPDRRGTEAFF.

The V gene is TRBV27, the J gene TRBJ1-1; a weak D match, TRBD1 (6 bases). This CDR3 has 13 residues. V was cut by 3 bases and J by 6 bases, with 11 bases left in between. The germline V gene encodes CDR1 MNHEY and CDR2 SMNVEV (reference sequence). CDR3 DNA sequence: TGTGCCAGCAGTTTGACAGGAGGGGCTGAAGCTTTCTTT. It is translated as CASSLTGGAEAFF.

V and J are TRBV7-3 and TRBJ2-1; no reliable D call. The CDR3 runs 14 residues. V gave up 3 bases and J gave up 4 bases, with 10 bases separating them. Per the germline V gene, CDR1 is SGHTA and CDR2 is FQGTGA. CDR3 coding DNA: TGTGCCAGCAGCTTTGGGGTGGGTTACAATGAGCAGTTCTTC. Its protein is CASSFGVGYNEQFF.

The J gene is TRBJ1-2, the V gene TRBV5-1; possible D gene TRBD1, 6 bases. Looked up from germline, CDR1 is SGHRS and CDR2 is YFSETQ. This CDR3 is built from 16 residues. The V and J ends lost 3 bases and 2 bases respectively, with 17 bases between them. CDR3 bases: TGCGCCAGCAGCTCGCAACCGGGACAACCAAACTATGGCTACACCTTC. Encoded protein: CASSSQPGQPNYGYTF.